This T cell receptor beta chain is from a study of blood T cell repertoires in COVID-19. Germline assignment: CDR1 MNHEY and CDR2 SMNVEV (reference sequence). Trimming took 1 base from V and 6 from J, leaving 10 bases between them. The CDR3 length is 15 residues. The table lists this clone with a count of one. As processed by the authors: Reference gene primer amplification yielded estimated nucleated cell counts. Only in-frame clones appear in the TCRdb table, and some are missing; sequencing was by immunoSEQ multiplex PCR. The D gene and trimming were derived from the DNA, and the V and J assignments and clone size from that table. The table shows 150,000 to 200,000 clones, with about nine tenths occurring only once.

The genes are TRBV27 and TRBJ1-6; possible D gene TRBD1, 5 bases. Sample: peripheral blood. The TCR originated in a man in his forties with acute or convalescent COVID-19. CDR3 residues: CASSLWQDINSPLHF. The CDR3 nucleotides read TGTGCCAGCAGTTTATGGCAGGACATTAATTCACCCCTCCACTTT.